A single sample is the source of the 11 T cell receptor beta chains below, sequenced in a study of blood T cell repertoires in COVID-19. Clones were read by immunoSEQ multiplex PCR, and TCRdb kept only the in-frame ones, dropping some. The sample holds about 220,000 clones, 80% seen once. The sequenced material came from peripheral blood. These receptors were collected from a woman aged 70-85 years with acute or convalescent COVID-19.

The rearrangement joins TRBV2 to TRBJ2-7; no clear D. This CDR3 region has 11 residues. Germline CDR1 and CDR2: SNHLY and FYNNEI. V was clipped by 7 bases and J by 0 bases, with 4 bases between them. CDR3: CASKASYEQYF. The CDR3 DNA reads TGTGCCAGCAAAGCCTCCTACGAGCAGTACTTC.

This clone was counted only a few times. The rearrangement uses TRBV6-5 and TRBJ2-5, with D possibly TRBD2 on 6 matching bases. The length of the CDR3 is 14 residues. Trimming took 6 bases from V and 3 from J, leaving 14 bases between them. The germline gives CDR1 MNHEY, CDR2 SVGAGI. This CDR3 reads CASRPGAGKETQYF. In DNA form, the CDR3 reads TGTGCCAGCAGGCCCGGGGCGGGGAAAGAGACCCAGTACTTC.

This CDR3 is CASMSSIYGYTF. CDR3 DNA: TGTGCCAGCATGTCAAGCATCTATGGCTACACCTTC. The chain couples TRBV6-5 to TRBJ1-2; D is unclear. The V end was cut by 7 bases, the J end by 4 bases, with 10 bases between. Germline-derived CDR1 and CDR2 are MNHEY and SVGAGI. The CDR3 is 12 amino acids.

This clone was counted once. The rearrangement links TRBV3-1 (or the pseudogene TRBV3-2) to TRBJ2-1; 9 bases line up with TRBD1. This CDR3 is built from 14 residues. V shed 4 bases, J shed 10 bases, and the junction held 8 bases outside the gene matches. Germline assignment: CDR1 LGHDT and CDR2 YNNKEL (reference sequence). The CDR3 DNA follows: TGTGCCAGCAGCCCCCGGGACAGGGTCTGGGAGCAGTTCTTC. Translation gives CASSPRDRVWEQFF.

V and J are TRBV2 and TRBJ2-1; D may be TRBD2 (6 bases). Germline CDR1 SNHLY, CDR2 FYNNEI. This CDR3 is 14 amino acids long. Trimming removed 7 bases from V and 7 bases from J, with 17 bases in between. The CDR3 spells CASTSLGGLNEQFF. CDR3 sequence (DNA): TGTGCCAGCACCAGTCTCGGGGGTCTAAATGAGCAGTTCTTC.

This clone was found a few times. The chain joins TRBV5-6 to TRBJ1-4; 7 positions agree with TRBD1. The CDR3 covers 17 residues. Germline V gene lookup returns CDR1 SGHDT and CDR2 YYEEEE. J lost 3 bases, V lost 0 bases, and 8 bases had no gene match. DNA of the CDR3: TGTGCCAGCAGCTTGGGCGGTAGGGGGCTTTCTAATGAAAAACTGTTTTTT. Translated: CASSLGGRGLSNEKLFF.

The chain employs TRBV6-5 and TRBJ2-3; the D gene is possibly TRBD1 (6 bases). Germline V gene lookup returns CDR1 MNHEY and CDR2 SVGAGI. The germline V and J ends were trimmed by 6 bases and 1 base, with 14 bases remaining between them. The CDR3 is 15 residues long. The CDR3 DNA reads as TGTGCCAGCAGGATCCGTACAGGGCGCACAGATACGCAGTATTTT. It yields the protein CASRIRTGRTDTQYF.

Only a few counts were recorded for this clone. The V gene is TRBV3-1 (or the pseudogene TRBV3-2), the J gene TRBJ1-1; a weak D match, TRBD1 (5 bases). The CDR3 extends over 17 amino acids. Germline V gene lookup returns CDR1 LGHDT and CDR2 YNNKEL (reference sequence). V lost 0 bases, J lost 5 bases, and 19 bases lay in between. The CDR3 spells CASSQDASGFPTTEAFF. In DNA form, the CDR3 reads TGTGCCAGCAGCCAAGATGCGTCAGGGTTCCCTACGACTGAAGCTTTCTTT.

This rearrangement joins TRBV5-1 to TRBJ2-5, with 11 bases fitting TRBD2. This CDR3 comprises 17 residues. Germline trimming cut 0 bases from V and 5 bases from J; bases unmatched to any gene: 9. CDR1 and CDR2 (germline): SGHRS, YFSETQ. CDR3 residues: CASSLGYSGGALETQYF. The CDR3 bases are TGCGCCAGCAGCTTGGGATATAGCGGGGGGGCCCTCGAGACCCAGTACTTC.

This clone appeared once. J is TRBJ1-1 and V is TRBV7-9; D unclear. Trimming stripped 5 bases from V and 1 base from J, with 14 bases between. The CDR3 has 15 amino acids. Per germline, CDR1 SEHNR and CDR2 FQNEAQ (reference sequence). The CDR3 loop reads CASSAREGRNTEAFF. The CDR3 DNA reads TGTGCCAGCAGCGCTCGGGAGGGAAGGAACACTGAAGCTTTCTTT. The full variable domain, its missing parts supplied by reference TRBV7-9 and TRBJ1-1, is DTGVSQNPRHKITKRGQNVTFRCDPISEHNRLYWYRQTLGQGPEFLTYFQNEAQLEKSRLLSDRFSAERPKGSFSTLEIQRTEQGDSAMYLCASSAREGRNTEAFFGQGTRLTVV.

This clone was observed once. V usage is TRBV5-5 and J usage is TRBJ2-5; the match to TRBD2 covers 13 bases. Germline CDR1 and CDR2: SGHKS and YYEKEE (reference sequence). This CDR3 comprises 16 residues. V lost 4 bases and J lost 1; bases outside the gene matches: 4. The CDR3 DNA is TGTGCCAGCAGCCTAAGACTAGCGGGGGGCCAAGAGACCCAGTACTTC. This translates into CASSLRLAGGQETQYF.